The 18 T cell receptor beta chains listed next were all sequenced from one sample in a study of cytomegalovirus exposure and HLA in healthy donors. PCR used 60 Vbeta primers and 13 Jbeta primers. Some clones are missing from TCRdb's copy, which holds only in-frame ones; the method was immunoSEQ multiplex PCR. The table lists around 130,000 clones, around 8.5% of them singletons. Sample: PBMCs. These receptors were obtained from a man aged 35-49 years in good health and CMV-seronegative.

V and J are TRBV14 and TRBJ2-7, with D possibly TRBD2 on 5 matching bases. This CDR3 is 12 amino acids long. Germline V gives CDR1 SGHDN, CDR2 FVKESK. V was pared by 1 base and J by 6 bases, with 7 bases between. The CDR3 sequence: CASSQAGVEQYF. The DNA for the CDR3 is TGTGCCAGCAGCCAAGCCGGGGTCGAGCAGTACTTC.

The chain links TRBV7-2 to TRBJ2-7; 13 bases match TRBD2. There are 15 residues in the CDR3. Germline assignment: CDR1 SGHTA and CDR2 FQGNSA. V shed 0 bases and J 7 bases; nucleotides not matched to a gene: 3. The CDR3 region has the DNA TGTGCCAGCAGCTTAGCGGTACTAGCGGGGGGGGAGCAGTACTTC. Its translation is CASSLAVLAGGEQYF.

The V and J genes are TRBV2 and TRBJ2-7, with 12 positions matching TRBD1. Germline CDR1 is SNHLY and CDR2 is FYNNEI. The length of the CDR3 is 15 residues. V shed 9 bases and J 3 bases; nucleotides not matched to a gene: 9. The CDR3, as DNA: TGTGCCAGTACCCTCGGGACAGGGGGCTTCTACGAGCAGTACTTC. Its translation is CASTLGTGGFYEQYF.

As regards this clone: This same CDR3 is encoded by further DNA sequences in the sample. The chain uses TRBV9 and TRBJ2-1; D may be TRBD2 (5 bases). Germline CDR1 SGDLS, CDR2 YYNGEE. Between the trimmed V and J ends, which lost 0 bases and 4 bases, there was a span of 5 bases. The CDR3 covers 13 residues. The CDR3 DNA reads TGTGCCAGCAGCGTAGCGGGGTACAATGAGCAGTTCTTC. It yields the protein CASSVAGYNEQFF.

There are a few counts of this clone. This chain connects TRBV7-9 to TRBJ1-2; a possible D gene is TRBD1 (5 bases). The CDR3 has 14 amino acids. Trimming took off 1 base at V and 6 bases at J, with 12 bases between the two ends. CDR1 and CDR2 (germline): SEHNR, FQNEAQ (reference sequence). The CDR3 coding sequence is TGTGCCAGCAGCTTAGTCGGGGGGGTGCATGGCTACACCTTC. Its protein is CASSLVGGVHGYTF. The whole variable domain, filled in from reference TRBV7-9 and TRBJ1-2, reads DTGVSQNPRHKITKRGQNVTFRCDPISEHNRLYWYRQTLGQGPEFLTYFQNEAQLEKSRLLSDRFSAERPKGSFSTLEIQRTEQGDSAMYLCASSLVGGVHGYTFGSGTRLTVV.

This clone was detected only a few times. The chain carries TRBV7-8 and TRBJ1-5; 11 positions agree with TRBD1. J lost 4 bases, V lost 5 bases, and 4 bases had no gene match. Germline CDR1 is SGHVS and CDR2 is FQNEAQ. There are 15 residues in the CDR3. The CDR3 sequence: CASSPGTGGNQPQHF. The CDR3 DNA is TGTGCCAGCAGCCCCGGGACAGGGGGAAATCAGCCCCAGCATTTT.

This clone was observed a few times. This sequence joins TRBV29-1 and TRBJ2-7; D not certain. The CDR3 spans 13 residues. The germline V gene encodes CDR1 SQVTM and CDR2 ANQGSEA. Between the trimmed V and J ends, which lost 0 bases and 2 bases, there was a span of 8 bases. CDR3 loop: CSVEDDTAYEQYF. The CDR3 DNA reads TGCAGCGTTGAAGATGACACCGCCTACGAGCAGTACTTC.

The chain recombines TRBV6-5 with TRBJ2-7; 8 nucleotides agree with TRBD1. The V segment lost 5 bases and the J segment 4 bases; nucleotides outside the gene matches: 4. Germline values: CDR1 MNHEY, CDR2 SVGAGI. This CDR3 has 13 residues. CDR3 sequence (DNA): TGTGCCAGCAGTCAGGGACAGGCGTACGAGCAGTACTTC. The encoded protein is CASSQGQAYEQYF.

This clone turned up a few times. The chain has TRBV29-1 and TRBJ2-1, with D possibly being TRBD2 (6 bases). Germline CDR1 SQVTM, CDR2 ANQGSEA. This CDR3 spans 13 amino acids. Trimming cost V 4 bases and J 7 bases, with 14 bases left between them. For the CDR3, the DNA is TGCAGCGTTGTTTGGAGGGGATTAAATGAGCAGTTCTTC. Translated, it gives CSVVWRGLNEQFF.

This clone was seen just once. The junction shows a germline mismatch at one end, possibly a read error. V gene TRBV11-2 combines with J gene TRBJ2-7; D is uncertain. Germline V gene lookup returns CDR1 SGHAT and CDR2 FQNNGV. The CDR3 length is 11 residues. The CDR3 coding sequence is TGTGCCAGCAGCTTAGGGGCCAGGTTCCGGTTC. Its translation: CASSLGARFRF.

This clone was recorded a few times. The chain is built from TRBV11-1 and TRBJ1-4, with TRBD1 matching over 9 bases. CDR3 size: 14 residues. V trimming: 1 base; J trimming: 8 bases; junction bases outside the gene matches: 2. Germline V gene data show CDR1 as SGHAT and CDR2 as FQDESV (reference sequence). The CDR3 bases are TGTGCCAGCAGCTTAGGGGACAGGGACGAAAAACTGTTTTTT. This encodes CASSLGDRDEKLFF.

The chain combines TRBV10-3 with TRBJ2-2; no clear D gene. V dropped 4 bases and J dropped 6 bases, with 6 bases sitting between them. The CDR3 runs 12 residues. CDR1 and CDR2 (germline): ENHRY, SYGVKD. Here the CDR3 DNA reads TGTGCCATCAGTGTGGGCCCCGGGGAGCTGTTTTTT. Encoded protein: CAISVGPGELFF.

For the CDR3, the DNA is TGTGCCAGCAGCTTACCGGCGGGGAACACTGAAGCTTTCTTT. It specifies CASSLPAGNTEAFF. The V and J genes are TRBV7-9 and TRBJ1-1; the D is unclear. The CDR3 has 14 residues. V dropped 2 bases and J dropped 1 base, with 8 bases sitting between them. CDR1 SEHNR and CDR2 FQNEAQ come from the germline V gene (reference sequence).

CDR3 protein: CASRTRRTDTQYF. In nucleotides, the CDR3 is TGTGCCAGCAGAACTCGTCGAACAGATACGCAGTATTTT. The gene calls are TRBV6-6 and TRBJ2-3; D unresolved. CDR3 length equals 13 residues. In germline, CDR1 is MNHNY, CDR2 SVGAGI (reference sequence). V was pared by 6 bases and J by 3 bases, with 10 bases between.

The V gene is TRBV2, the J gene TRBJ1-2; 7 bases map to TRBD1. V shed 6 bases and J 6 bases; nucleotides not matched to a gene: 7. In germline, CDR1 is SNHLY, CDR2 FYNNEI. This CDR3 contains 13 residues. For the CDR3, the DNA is TGTGCCAGCAGAGGGACAGAGGTCGATGGCTACACCTTC. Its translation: CASRGTEVDGYTF.

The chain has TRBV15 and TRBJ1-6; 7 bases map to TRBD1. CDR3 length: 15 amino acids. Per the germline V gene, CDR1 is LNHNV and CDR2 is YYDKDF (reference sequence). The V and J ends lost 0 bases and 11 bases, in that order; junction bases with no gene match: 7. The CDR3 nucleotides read TGTGCCACCAGCAGAGATCGACAGGGTCCAGCACCCCTCCACTTT. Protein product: CATSRDRQGPAPLHF.

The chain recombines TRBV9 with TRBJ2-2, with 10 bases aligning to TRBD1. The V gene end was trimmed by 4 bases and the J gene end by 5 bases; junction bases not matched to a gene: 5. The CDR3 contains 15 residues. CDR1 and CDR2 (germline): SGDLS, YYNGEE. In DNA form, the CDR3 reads TGTGCCAGCAGCTTTGGACAGGGGGAGACCGGGGAGCTGTTTTTT. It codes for CASSFGQGETGELFF.

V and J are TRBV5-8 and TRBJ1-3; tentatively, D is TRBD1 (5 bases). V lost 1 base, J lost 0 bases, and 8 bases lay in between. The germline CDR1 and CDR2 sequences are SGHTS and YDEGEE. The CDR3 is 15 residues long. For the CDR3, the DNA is TGTGCCAGCAGCTTGCGTGGGGCCTCTGGAAACACCATATATTTT. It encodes CASSLRGASGNTIYF.